The 9 T cell receptor beta chains in this list originate from one sample, sequenced in a study of technical replicates of blood from several donors. Measured with immunoSEQ multiplex PCR; TCRdb has only the in-frame clones, and not every one. Here the sample spans over 85,000 clones, about 95% being singletons. Sample: T cells isolated from PBMCs. These receptors all come from a human donor in good health.

The gene calls are TRBV7-9 and TRBJ2-7; 9 nucleotides match TRBD2. Losses at the gene ends were 1 base for V and 3 bases for J; bases not matched to a gene: 1. This CDR3 is built from 14 residues. Germline CDR1 is SEHNR and CDR2 is FQNEAQ (reference sequence). Here the CDR3 DNA reads TGTGCCAGCAGCTTAGGACTAGCGGACTACGAGCAGTACTTC. This sequence encodes CASSLGLADYEQYF.

This sequence joins TRBV10-1 and TRBJ2-1, with TRBD1 identical over 7 bases. J gave up 4 bases and V 7 bases, and 16 bases lay outside the gene matches. Germline CDR1 reads WNHNN; CDR2 reads SYGVQD (reference sequence). The CDR3 spans 17 residues. CDR3: CASKEPPGTARYNEQFF. As DNA, the CDR3 is TGCGCCAGCAAGGAACCCCCCGGGACAGCCAGATACAATGAGCAGTTCTTC.

The rearrangement links TRBV7-9 to TRBJ2-2, with 10 bases fitting TRBD2. The V segment lost 1 base and the J segment 7 bases; nucleotides outside the gene matches: 9. The CDR3 is 17 residues long. Germline lookup yields CDR1 SEHNR and CDR2 FQNEAQ (reference sequence). The CDR3 nucleotides read TGTGCCAGCAGCTTAGTTCGGCTAGCGGGAGTTATCGGGGAGCTGTTTTTT. Translated: CASSLVRLAGVIGELFF.

This rearrangement joins TRBV15 to TRBJ2-7, with D possibly matching TRBD1 (6 bases). V was trimmed by 0 bases and J by 2 bases, leaving 11 bases between them. The germline V gene has CDR1 LNHNV and CDR2 YYDKDF (reference sequence). The CDR3 covers 15 residues. CDR3 loop: CATSRDTGPPYEQYF. The CDR3 nucleotides read TGTGCCACCAGCAGAGATACAGGGCCTCCCTACGAGCAGTACTTC.

The rearrangement uses TRBV7-2 and TRBJ2-1, with 11 bases that match TRBD1. The junction had 3 bases not matched to a gene; V was cut back by 1 base and J by 7 bases. Germline V lookup: CDR1 SGHTA, CDR2 FQGNSA. This CDR3 contains 15 residues. The CDR3 DNA follows: TGTGCCAGCAGCTTAGGGACAGGGGGCAAAAATGAGCAGTTCTTC. Its translation: CASSLGTGGKNEQFF.

The chain couples TRBV6-5 to TRBJ1-1; 9 bases match TRBD1. V trimming: 2 bases; J trimming: 3 bases; junction bases outside the gene matches: 1. The CDR3 has 14 amino acids. CDR1 is MNHEY and CDR2 is SVGAGI in the germline V gene. This CDR3 is CASSYGTGYTEAFF. CDR3 in DNA: TGTGCCAGCAGTTACGGGACAGGGTACACTGAAGCTTTCTTT.

The gene calls are TRBV7-2 and TRBJ1-6, with D possibly matching TRBD1 (6 bases). V was clipped by 5 bases and J by 8 bases, with 13 bases between them. The CDR3 extends over 14 amino acids. Looked up from germline, CDR1 is SGHTA and CDR2 is FQGNSA. CDR3 in amino acids: CASSPTGSDSPLHF. The CDR3 DNA sequence: TGTGCCAGCAGCCCCACAGGGTCGGATTCACCCCTCCACTTT.

This clone was recorded a few times. The genes are TRBV30 and TRBJ1-4; D is ambiguous. The CDR3 length is 14 residues. V was cut by 1 base and J by 7 bases, with 13 bases left in between. Germline CDR1 and CDR2: GTSNPN and SVGIG (reference sequence). CDR3 residues: CAWSGPTVIEKLFF. The DNA of the CDR3 is TGTGCCTGGAGTGGCCCCACGGTGATTGAAAAACTGTTTTTT.

The CDR3 DNA reads as TGTGCCTGGACCGCGGGAAATACGGAGACCCAGTACTTC. This codes for CAWTAGNTETQYF. The chain is built from TRBV30 and TRBJ2-5, with a weak D call TRBD2 (6 bases). This CDR3 region has 13 residues. The germline gives CDR1 GTSNPN, CDR2 SVGIG (reference sequence). With 4 bases removed from V and 5 bases from J, the gap between germline ends came to 14 bases. Looking up the rest from reference TRBV30 and TRBJ2-5 gives the full variable domain: SQTIHQWPATLVQPVGSPLSLECTVEGTSNPNLYWYRQAAGRGLQLLFYSVGIGQISSEVPQNLSASRPQDRQFILSSKKLLLSDSGFYLCAWTAGNTETQYFGPGTRLLVL.